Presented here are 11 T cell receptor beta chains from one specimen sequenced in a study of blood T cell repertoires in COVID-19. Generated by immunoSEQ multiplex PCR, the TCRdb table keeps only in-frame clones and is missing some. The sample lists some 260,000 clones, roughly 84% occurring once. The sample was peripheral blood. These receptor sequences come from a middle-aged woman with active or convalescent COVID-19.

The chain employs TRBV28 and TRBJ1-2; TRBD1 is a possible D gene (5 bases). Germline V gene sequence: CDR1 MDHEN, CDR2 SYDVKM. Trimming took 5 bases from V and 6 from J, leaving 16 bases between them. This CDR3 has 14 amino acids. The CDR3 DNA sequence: TGTGCCAGCAGTAAATGGGAGGGGAAGAATGGCTACACCTTC. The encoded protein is CASSKWEGKNGYTF.

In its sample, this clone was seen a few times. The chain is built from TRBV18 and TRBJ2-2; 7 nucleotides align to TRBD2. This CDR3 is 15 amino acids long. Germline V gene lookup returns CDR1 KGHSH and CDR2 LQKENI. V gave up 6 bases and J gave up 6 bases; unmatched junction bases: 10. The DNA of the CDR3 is TGTGCCAGCTCTTCCAGATCAGGGAGGGCCGGGGAGCTGTTTTTT. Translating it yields CASSSRSGRAGELFF.

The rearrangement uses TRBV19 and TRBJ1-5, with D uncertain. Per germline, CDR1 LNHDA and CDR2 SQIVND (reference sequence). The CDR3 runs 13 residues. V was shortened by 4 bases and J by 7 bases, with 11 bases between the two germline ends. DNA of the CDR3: TGTGCCAGTAGTAAGACTCTCGAACAGCCCCAGCATTTT. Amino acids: CASSKTLEQPQHF. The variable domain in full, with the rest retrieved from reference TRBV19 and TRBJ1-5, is DGGITQSPKYLFRKEGQNVTLSCEQNLNHDAMYWYRQDPGQGLRLIYYSQIVNDFQKGDIAEGYSVSREKKESFPLTVTSAQKNPTAFYLCASSKTLEQPQHFGDGTRLSIL.

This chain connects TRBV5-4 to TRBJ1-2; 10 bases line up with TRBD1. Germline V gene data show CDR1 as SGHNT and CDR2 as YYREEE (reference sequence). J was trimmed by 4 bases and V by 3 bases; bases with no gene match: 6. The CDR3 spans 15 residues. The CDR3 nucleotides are TGTGCCAGCAGCTCTGGTGGGACAGGGGTCTATGGCTACACCTTC. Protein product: CASSSGGTGVYGYTF. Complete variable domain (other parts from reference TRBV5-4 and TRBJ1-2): ETGVTQSPTHLIKTRGQQVTLRCSSQSGHNTVSWYQQALGQGPQFIFQYYREEENGRGNFPPRFSGLQFPNYSSELNVNALELDDSALYLCASSSGGTGVYGYTFGSGTRLTVV.

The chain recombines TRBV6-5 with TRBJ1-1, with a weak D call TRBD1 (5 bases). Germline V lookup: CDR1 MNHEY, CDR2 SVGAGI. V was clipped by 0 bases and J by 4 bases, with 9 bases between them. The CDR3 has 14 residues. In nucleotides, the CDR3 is TGTGCCAGCAGTTACTCAGGGGTGGGCACTGAAGCTTTCTTT. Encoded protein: CASSYSGVGTEAFF.

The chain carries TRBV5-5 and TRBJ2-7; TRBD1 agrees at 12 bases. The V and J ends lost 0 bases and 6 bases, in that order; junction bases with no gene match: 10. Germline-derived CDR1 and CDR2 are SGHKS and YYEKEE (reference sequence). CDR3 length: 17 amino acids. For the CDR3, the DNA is TGTGCCAGCAGCTTGGAGGGGGCCGGGACAGGGGGCAGCGAGCAGTACTTC. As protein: CASSLEGAGTGGSEQYF.

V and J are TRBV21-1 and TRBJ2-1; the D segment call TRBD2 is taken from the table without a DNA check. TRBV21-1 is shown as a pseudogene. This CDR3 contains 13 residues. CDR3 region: CASSKKLNNEQFF. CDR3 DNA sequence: TGTGCCAGCAGCAAAAAACTAAACAATGAGCAGTTCTTC.

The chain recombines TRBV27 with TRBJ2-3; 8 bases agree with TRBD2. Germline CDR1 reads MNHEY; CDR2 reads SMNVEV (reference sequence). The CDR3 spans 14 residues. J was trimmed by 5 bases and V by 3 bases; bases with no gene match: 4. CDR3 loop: CASSFGSGVDTQYF. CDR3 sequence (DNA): TGTGCCAGCAGTTTTGGTAGCGGGGTAGATACGCAGTATTTT.

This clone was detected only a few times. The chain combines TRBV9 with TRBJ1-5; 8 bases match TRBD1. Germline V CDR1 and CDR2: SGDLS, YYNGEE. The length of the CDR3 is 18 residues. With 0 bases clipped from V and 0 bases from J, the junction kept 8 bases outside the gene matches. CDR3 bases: TGTGCCAGCAGCGTAGGGGCAGGGGGCGCGAATAGCAATCAGCCCCAGCATTTT. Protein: CASSVGAGGANSNQPQHF.

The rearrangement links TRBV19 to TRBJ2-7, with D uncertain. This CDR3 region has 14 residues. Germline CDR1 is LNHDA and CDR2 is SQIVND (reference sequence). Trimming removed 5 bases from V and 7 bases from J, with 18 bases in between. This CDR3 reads CASSPRSTSREQYV. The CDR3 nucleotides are TGTGCCAGTAGTCCGCGCAGTACCTCGAGGGAGCAGTACGTC.

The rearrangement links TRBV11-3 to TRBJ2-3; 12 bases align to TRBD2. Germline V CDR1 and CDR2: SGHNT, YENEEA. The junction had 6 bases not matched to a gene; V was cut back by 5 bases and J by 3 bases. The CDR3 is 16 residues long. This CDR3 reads CASSRSTSGGTDTQYF. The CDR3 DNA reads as TGTGCCAGCAGCCGCTCTACTAGCGGGGGGACAGATACGCAGTATTTT.